The following is a T cell receptor beta chain sequence with its context. Germline-derived CDR1 and CDR2 are MDHEN and SYDVKM. Trimming pared 4 bases from V and 4 bases from J, leaving 13 bases between. The CDR3 is made up of 14 amino acids. This record comes from a study of OX40 agonist ivuxolimab in advanced cancers. Study information: Intravenous ivuxolimab at 0.01 to 10 mg/kg was given to patients every 2 weeks. Dose-escalation patients suffered from hepatocellular carcinoma, melanoma, renal cell or head and neck cancer.

Cycle 7 day 1, cycle 4 day 1, and baseline were the timepoints at which blood was sampled. Repertoires were generated with immunoSEQ multiplex PCR, while TCRdb's copy carries only in-frame clones and drops some. The sample has fewer than 100,000 clones, around 92% seen once. The sequenced sample was CD4+ or CD8+ T cells sorted from blood, obtained in a trial of the OX40 agonist ivuxolimab. The gene calls are TRBV28 and TRBJ2-5; possibly TRBD1 for D (6 bases). The clonotype originates from an adult with an advanced solid tumor such as melanoma, head and neck, liver or kidney cancer. Written as DNA, the CDR3 is TGTGCCAGCAGTTCAGGGGTAGTCAGAGAGACCCAGTACTTC. This encodes CASSSGVVRETQYF.